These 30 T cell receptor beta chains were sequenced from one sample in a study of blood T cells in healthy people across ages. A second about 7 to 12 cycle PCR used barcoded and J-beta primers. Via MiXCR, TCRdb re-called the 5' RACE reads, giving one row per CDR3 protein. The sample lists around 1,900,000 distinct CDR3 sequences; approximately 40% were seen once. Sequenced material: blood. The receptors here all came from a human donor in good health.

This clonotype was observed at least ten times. The CDR3 spells CAISESVGTYEQYF. CDR3 bases: TGTGCCATCAGTGAGTCGGTGGGGACCTACGAGCAGTACTTC. The J gene is TRBJ2-4, the V gene TRBV10-3; no clear D. The end of the DNA aligns better with TRBJ2-7, so the J call may be wrong. The germline V gene has CDR1 ENHRY and CDR2 SYGVKD. The CDR3 has 14 residues.

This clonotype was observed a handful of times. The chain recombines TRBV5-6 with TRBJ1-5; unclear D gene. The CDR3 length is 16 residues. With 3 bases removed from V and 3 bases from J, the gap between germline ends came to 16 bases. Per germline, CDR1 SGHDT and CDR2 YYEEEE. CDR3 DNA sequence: TGTGCCAGCAGCTCCCTCGGGGATGGGATCAATCAGCCCCAGCATTTT. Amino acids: CASSSLGDGINQPQHF. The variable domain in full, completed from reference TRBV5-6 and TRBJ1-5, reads DAGVTQSPTHLIKTRGQQVTLRCSPKSGHDTVSWYQQALGQGPQFIFQYYEEEERQRGNFPDRFSGHQFPNYSSELNVNALLLGDSALYLCASSSLGDGINQPQHFGDGTRLSIL.

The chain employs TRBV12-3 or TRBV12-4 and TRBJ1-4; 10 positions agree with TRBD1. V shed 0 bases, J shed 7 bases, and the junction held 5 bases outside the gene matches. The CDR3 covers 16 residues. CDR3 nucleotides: TGTGCCAGCAGTTTAGCCCGGACAGGGGGTATTGAAAAACTGTTTTTT. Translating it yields CASSLARTGGIEKLFF.

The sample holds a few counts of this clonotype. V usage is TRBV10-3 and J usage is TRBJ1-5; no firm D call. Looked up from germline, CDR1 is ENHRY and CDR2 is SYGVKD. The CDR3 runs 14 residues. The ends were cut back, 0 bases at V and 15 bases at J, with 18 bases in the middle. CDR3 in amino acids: CAISESGLVKTPHF. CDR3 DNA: TGTGCCATCAGTGAGTCAGGGCTGGTAAAGACGCCGCATTTT.

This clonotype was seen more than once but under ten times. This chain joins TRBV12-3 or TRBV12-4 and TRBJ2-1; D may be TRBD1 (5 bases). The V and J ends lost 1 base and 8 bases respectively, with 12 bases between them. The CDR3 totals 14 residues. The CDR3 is CASSLDVQGYEQFF. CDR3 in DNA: TGTGCCAGCAGTTTAGACGTTCAGGGCTATGAGCAGTTCTTC.

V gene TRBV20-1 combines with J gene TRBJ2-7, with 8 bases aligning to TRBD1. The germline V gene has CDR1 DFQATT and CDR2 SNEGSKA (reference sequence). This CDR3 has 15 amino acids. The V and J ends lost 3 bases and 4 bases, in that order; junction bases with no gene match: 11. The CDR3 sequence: CSASPLDRALYEQYF. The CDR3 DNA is TGCAGTGCTAGCCCTTTGGACAGGGCCCTTTACGAGCAGTACTTC.

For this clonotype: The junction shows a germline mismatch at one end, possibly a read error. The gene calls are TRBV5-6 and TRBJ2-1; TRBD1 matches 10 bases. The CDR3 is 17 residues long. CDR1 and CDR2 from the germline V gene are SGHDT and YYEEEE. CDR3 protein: CACSSTGQGRSGNEQFF. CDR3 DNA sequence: TGTGCCTGCAGCTCCACGGGACAGGGGAGAAGTGGTAATGAGCAGTTCTTC. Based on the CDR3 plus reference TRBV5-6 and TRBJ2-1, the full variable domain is DAGVTQSPTHLIKTRGQQVTLRCSPKSGHDTVSWYQQALGQGPQFIFQYYEEEERQRGNFPDRFSGHQFPNYSSELNVNALLLGDSALYLCACSSTGQGRSGNEQFFGPGTRLTVL.

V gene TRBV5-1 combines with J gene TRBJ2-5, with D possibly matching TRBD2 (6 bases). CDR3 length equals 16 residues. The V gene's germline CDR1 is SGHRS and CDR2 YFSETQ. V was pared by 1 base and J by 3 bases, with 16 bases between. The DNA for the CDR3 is TGCGCCAGCAGCTTGCAGCCTACGGGGGTCGAAGAGACCCAGTACTTC. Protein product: CASSLQPTGVEETQYF.

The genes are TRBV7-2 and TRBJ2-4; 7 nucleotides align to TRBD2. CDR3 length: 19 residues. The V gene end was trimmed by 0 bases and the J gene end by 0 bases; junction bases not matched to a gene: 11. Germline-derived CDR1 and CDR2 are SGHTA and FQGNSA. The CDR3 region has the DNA TGTGCCAGCAGCTTAGCGTTAGGCGGGAGACTTTTAGCCAAAAACATTCAGTACTTC. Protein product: CASSLALGGRLLAKNIQYF.

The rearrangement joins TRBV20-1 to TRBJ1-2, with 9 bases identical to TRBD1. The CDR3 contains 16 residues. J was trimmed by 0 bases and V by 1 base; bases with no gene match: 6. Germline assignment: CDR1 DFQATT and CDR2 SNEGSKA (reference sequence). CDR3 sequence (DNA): TGCAGTGCTAGAGTTTCGGGACAGGGATCTAACTATGGCTACACCTTC. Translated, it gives CSARVSGQGSNYGYTF.

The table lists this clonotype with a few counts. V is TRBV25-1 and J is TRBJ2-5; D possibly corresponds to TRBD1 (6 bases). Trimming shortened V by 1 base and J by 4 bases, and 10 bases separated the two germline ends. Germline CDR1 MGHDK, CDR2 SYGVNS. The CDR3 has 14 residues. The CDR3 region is CASSEWTARETQYF. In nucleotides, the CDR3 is TGTGCCAGCAGTGAATGGACAGCCCGAGAGACCCAGTACTTC.

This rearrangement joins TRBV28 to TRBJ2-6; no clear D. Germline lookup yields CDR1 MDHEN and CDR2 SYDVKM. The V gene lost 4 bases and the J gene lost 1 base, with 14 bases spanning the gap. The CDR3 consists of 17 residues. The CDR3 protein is CASSSQARASGANVLTF. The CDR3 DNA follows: TGTGCCAGCAGTTCCCAAGCACGGGCGTCTGGGGCCAACGTCCTGACTTTC.

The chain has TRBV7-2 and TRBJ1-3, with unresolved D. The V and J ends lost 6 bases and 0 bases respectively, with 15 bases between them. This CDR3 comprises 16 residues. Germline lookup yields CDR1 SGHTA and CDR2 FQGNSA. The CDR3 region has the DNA TGTGCCAGCAGGATGAAACAGAGTCTCTCTGGAAACACCATATATTTT. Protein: CASRMKQSLSGNTIYF.

Here the CDR3 DNA reads TGTGCCAGCAGCTTAGCCCGGATTTCAGCCAAAAACATTCAGTACTTC. This sequence encodes CASSLARISAKNIQYF. This chain joins TRBV7-9 and TRBJ2-4; unclear D gene. V dropped 0 bases and J dropped 0 bases, with 9 bases sitting between them. Germline CDR1 is SEHNR and CDR2 is FQNEAQ (reference sequence). CDR3 size: 16 residues.

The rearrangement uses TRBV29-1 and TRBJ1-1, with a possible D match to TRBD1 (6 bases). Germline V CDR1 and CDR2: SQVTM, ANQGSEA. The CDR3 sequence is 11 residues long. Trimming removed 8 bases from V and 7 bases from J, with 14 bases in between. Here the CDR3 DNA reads TGCAGCATCCGGAGGGACATTGAAGCTTTCTTT. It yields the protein CSIRRDIEAFF.

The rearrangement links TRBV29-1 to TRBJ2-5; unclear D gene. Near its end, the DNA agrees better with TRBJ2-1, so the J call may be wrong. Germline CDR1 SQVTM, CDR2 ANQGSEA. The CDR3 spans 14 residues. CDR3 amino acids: CSVAGGQTQETQFF. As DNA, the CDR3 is TGCAGCGTTGCCGGTGGGCAGACCCAAGAGACCCAGTTCTTC.

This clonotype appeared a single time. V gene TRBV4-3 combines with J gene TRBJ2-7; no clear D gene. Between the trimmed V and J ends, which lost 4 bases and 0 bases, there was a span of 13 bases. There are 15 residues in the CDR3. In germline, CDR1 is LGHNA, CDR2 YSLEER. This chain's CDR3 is CASSRGFSGSYEQYF. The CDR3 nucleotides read TGCGCCAGCAGCCGAGGTTTCTCCGGCTCCTACGAGCAGTACTTC.

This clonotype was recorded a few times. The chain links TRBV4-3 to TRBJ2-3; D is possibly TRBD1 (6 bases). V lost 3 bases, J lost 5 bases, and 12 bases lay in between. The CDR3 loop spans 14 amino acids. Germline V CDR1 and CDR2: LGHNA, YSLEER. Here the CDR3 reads CASSHQRQVDTQYF. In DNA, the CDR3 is TGCGCCAGCAGCCATCAAAGACAGGTAGATACGCAGTATTTT.

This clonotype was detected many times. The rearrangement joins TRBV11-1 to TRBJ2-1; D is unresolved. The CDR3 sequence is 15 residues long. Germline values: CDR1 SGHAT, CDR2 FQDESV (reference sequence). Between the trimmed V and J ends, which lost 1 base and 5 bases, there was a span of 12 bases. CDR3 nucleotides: TGTGCCAGCAGCTTAGAAGGGCTCCAAAACAATGAGCAGTTCTTC. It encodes CASSLEGLQNNEQFF.

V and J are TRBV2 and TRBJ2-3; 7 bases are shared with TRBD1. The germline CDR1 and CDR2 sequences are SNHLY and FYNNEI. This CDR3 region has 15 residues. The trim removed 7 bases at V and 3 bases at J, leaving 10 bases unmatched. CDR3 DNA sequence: TGTGCCAGCATTTCGTCCCGACAGGGAACAGATACGCAGTATTTT. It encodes CASISSRQGTDTQYF.

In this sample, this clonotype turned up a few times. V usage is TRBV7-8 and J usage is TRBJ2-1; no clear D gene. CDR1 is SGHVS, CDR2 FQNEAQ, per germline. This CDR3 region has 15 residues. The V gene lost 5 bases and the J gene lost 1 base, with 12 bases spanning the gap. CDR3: CASSVDTRSYNEQFF. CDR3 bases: TGTGCCAGCAGCGTCGACACACGATCCTACAATGAGCAGTTCTTC.

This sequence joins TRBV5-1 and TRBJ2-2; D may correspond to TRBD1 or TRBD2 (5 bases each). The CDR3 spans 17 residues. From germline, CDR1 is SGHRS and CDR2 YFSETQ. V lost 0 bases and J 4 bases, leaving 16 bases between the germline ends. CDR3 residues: CASSLEFGARSTGELFF. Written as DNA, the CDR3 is TGCGCCAGCAGCTTGGAATTCGGGGCTAGGAGCACCGGGGAGCTGTTTTTT. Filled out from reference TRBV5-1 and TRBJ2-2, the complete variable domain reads KAGVTQTPRYLIKTRGQQVTLSCSPISGHRSVSWYQQTPGQGLQFLFEYFSETQRNKGNFPGRFSGRQFSNSRSEMNVSTLELGDSALYLCASSLEFGARSTGELFFGEGSRLTVL.

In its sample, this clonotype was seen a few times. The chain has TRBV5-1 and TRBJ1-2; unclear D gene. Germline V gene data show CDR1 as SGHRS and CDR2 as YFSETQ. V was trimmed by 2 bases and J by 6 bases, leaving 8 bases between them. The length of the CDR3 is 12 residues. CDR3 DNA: TGCGCCAGCAGCTTAGGATACAATGGCTACACCTTC. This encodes CASSLGYNGYTF.

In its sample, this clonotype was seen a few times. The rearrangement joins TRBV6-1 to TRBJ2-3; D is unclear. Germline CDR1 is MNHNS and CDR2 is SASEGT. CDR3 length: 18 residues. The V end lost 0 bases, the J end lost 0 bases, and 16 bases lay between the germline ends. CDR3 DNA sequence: TGTGCCAGCAGTGAAGCGCGCTTTGGAACAGCTAGCACAGATACGCAGTATTTT. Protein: CASSEARFGTASTDTQYF.

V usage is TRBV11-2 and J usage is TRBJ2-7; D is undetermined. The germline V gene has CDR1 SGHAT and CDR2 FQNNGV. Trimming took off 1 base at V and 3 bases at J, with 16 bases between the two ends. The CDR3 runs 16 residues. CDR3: CASSLGSAGQRYEQYF. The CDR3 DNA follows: TGTGCCAGCAGCTTAGGGAGCGCCGGGCAGCGCTACGAGCAGTACTTC. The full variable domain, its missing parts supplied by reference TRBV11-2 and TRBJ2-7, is EAGVAQSPRYKIIEKRQSVAFWCNPISGHATLYWYQQILGQGPKLLIQFQNNGVVDDSQLPKDRFSAERLKGVDSTLKIQPAKLEDSAVYLCASSLGSAGQRYEQYFGPGTRLTVT.

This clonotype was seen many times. Here the CDR3 reads CASSSTGANVLTF. The CDR3 bases are TGTGCCAGCAGCTCAACCGGGGCCAACGTCCTGACTTTC. The chain carries TRBV7-2 and TRBJ2-6; D unclear. In germline, CDR1 is SGHTA, CDR2 FQGNSA. Trimming stripped 4 bases from V and 4 bases from J, with 5 bases between. The CDR3 consists of 13 residues.

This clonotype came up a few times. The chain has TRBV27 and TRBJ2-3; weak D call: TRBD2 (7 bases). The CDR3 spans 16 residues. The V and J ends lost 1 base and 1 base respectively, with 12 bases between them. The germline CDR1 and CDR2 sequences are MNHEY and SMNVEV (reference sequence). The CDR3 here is CASSLLLGGGTDTQYF. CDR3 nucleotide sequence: TGTGCCAGCAGTTTATTGTTAGGGGGGGGCACAGATACGCAGTATTTT.

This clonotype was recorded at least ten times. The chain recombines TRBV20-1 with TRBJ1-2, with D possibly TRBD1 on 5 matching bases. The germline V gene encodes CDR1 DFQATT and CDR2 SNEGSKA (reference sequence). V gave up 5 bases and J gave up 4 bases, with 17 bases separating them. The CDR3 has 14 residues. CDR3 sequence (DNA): TGCAGTGCTCCAGGACACAACAATCCCTATGGCTACACCTTC. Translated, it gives CSAPGHNNPYGYTF.

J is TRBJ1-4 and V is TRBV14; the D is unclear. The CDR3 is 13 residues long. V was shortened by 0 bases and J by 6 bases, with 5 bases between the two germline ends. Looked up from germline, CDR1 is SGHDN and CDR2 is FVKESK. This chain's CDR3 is CASSQDLDEKLFF. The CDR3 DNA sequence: TGTGCCAGCAGCCAAGATCTAGATGAAAAACTGTTTTTT.

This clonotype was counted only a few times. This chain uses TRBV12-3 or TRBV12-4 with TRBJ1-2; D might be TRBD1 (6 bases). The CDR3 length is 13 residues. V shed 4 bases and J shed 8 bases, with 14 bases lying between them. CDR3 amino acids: CASSSQGRPGYTF. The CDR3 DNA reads TGTGCCAGCAGTTCTCAGGGGCGACCAGGCTACACCTTC.